The 9 T cell receptor beta chains given below trace back to one sample, sequenced in a study of cytomegalovirus exposure and HLA in healthy donors. The PCR had 60 Vbeta and 13 Jbeta primers. Repertoires were generated with immunoSEQ multiplex PCR, while TCRdb's copy carries only in-frame clones and drops some. The sample carries 150,000 to 200,000 clones, more than 75% recorded once. Sequenced sample: PBMCs. The origin of the receptors is a girl aged 2-10 years in good health and CMV-seropositive.

This sequence joins TRBV4-1 and TRBJ1-4, with 8 bases lining up with TRBD1. After removal of 0 bases from V and 7 bases from J, the junction contained 10 bases not matched to a gene. The germline CDR1 and CDR2 sequences are MGHRA and YSYEKL. The CDR3 length is 17 residues. CDR3 loop: CASSQDEGQGEGEKLFF. Written as DNA, the CDR3 is TGCGCCAGCAGCCAAGATGAAGGACAGGGCGAGGGTGAAAAACTGTTTTTT.

The V and J genes are TRBV18 and TRBJ2-1; 9 positions match TRBD1. CDR1 is KGHSH, CDR2 LQKENI, per germline. Unmatched junction bases numbered 0, after V lost 3 bases and J lost 6 bases. The CDR3 spans 13 residues. This CDR3 reads CASSPGQGNEQFF. CDR3 sequence (DNA): TGTGCCAGCTCACCGGGACAGGGCAATGAGCAGTTCTTC.

V is TRBV28 and J is TRBJ2-7, with D tentatively TRBD2 (5 bases). The CDR3 is made up of 14 amino acids. Germline V gene sequence: CDR1 MDHEN, CDR2 SYDVKM. The V end was cut by 8 bases, the J end by 2 bases, with 16 bases between. The CDR3 loop is CASSGGREPYEQYF. The CDR3 nucleotides are TGTGCCAGCTCCGGCGGGCGTGAACCCTACGAGCAGTACTTC.

V gene TRBV30 combines with J gene TRBJ2-3; TRBD2 agrees at 9 bases. The germline V gene has CDR1 GTSNPN and CDR2 SVGIG (reference sequence). CDR3 length: 15 residues. Trimming cost V 4 bases and J 4 bases; bases outside gene matches: 9. The CDR3 DNA reads as TGTGCCTGGACCGGTTCTAGCGGGGTATCAGATACGCAGTATTTT. This codes for CAWTGSSGVSDTQYF.

The V and J genes are TRBV5-1 and TRBJ1-1, with no clear D. V lost 0 bases, J lost 0 bases, and 9 bases lay in between. Germline V CDR1 and CDR2: SGHRS, YFSETQ. The CDR3 runs 15 residues. CDR3 DNA: TGCGCCAGCAGCTTGGGAGTCATTATGAACACTGAAGCTTTCTTT. Translating gives CASSLGVIMNTEAFF.

The chain carries TRBV7-9 and TRBJ2-7; 8 bases align to TRBD1. This CDR3 is built from 16 residues. Germline loops: CDR1 SEHNR, CDR2 FQNEAQ (reference sequence). The V gene end was trimmed by 0 bases and the J gene end by 0 bases; junction bases not matched to a gene: 4. The CDR3 DNA sequence: TGTGCCAGCAGCTTAGCTGGACAGGGCATCTCCTACGAGCAGTACTTC. The encoded protein is CASSLAGQGISYEQYF.

The chain links TRBV7-8 to TRBJ2-3; TRBD2 agrees at 10 bases. This CDR3 is built from 16 residues. With 0 bases clipped from V and 1 base from J, the junction kept 1 base outside the gene matches. In germline, CDR1 is SGHVS, CDR2 FQNEAQ. The DNA of the CDR3 is TGTGCCAGCAGCTTAGCCGGGACTAGCGGCACAGATACGCAGTATTTT. This sequence encodes CASSLAGTSGTDTQYF. Filled out from reference TRBV7-8 and TRBJ2-3, the complete variable domain reads GAGVSQSPRYKVAKRGQDVALRCDPISGHVSLFWYQQALGQGPEFLTYFQNEAQLDKSGLPSDRFFAERPEGSVSTLKIQRTQQEDSAVYLCASSLAGTSGTDTQYFGPGTRLTVL.

The chain's CDR3 is CASSLDLTGIRLYSNQPQHF. The CDR3 nucleotides are TGTGCCAGCAGCTTAGATCTCACAGGGATTCGCCTTTATAGCAATCAGCCCCAGCATTTT. The chain is built from TRBV11-3 and TRBJ1-5, with a weak D call TRBD1 (6 bases). Trimming shortened V by 0 bases and J by 0 bases, and 21 bases separated the two germline ends. The CDR3 is 20 amino acids. Germline-derived CDR1 and CDR2 are SGHNT and YENEEA.

The rearrangement uses TRBV30 and TRBJ2-5, with D possibly matching TRBD2 (7 bases). CDR3 size: 16 residues. CDR1 and CDR2 from the germline V gene are GTSNPN and SVGIG (reference sequence). The V gene lost 3 bases and the J gene lost 7 bases, with 24 bases spanning the gap. The CDR3 region has the DNA TGTGCCTGGAGCCAGATAGGGGGAGGGCCGGGTGGGACCCAGTACTTC. As protein: CAWSQIGGGPGGTQYF.